These 15 T cell receptor beta chains were all obtained from the same sample, sequenced in a study of OX40 agonist ivuxolimab in advanced cancers. Method: immunoSEQ multiplex PCR; TCRdb's copy keeps in-frame clones and lacks some. Here the sample spans nearly 20,000 clones, roughly 90% being singletons. Sequenced material: CD4+ or CD8+ T cells sorted from blood, taken in a trial of the OX40 agonist ivuxolimab. These receptors were taken from an adult with an advanced solid tumor such as melanoma, head and neck, liver or kidney cancer.

The sample holds one count of this clone. CDR3 DNA sequence: TGTGCCAGCAGCCGGACCCGGACAGGGGACTACGAGCAGTACTTC. Amino acid sequence: CASSRTRTGDYEQYF. This sequence joins TRBV7-9 and TRBJ2-7; 9 nucleotides match TRBD1. The ends lost 5 bases at V and 3 bases at J; junction bases unmatched: 8. The CDR3 has 15 residues. Germline V gives CDR1 SEHNR, CDR2 FQNEAQ (reference sequence).

The chain is built from TRBV10-2 and TRBJ1-1; weak D call: TRBD1 (6 bases). V was trimmed by 8 bases and J by 4 bases, leaving 14 bases between them. CDR1 WSHSY and CDR2 SAAADI come from the germline V gene. This CDR3 has 13 amino acids. As DNA, the CDR3 is TGCGCCAGCCGGGGGGGCGCGGTCACTGAAGCTTTCTTT. Residues: CASRGGAVTEAFF.

The V and J genes are TRBV5-1 and TRBJ2-5; D is tentatively TRBD1 or TRBD2 (5 bases each). The J call could be wrong; TRBJ2-7 is a better fit for the DNA end. The CDR3 loop spans 15 amino acids. Germline V gene data show CDR1 as SGHRS and CDR2 as YFSETQ. The CDR3 region has the DNA TGCGCCAGCAGCTTGATGGGGGTTGGGGACTACGAGCAGTACTTC. Translation gives CASSLMGVGDYEQYF.

The CDR3 DNA follows: TGTGCCAGCAGTTTATTCTATCGGGGGACGAACACTGAAGCTTTCTTT. Translation gives CASSLFYRGTNTEAFF. The J gene is TRBJ1-1, the V gene TRBV27, with D possibly TRBD1 on 5 matching bases. Deletions cut 1 base from V and 1 base from J, with 13 bases between. The CDR3 runs to 16 residues. Germline values: CDR1 MNHEY, CDR2 SMNVEV (reference sequence).

This chain joins TRBV5-1 and TRBJ2-3; TRBD2 matches at 10 bases. Germline lookup yields CDR1 SGHRS and CDR2 YFSETQ. V was clipped by 0 bases and J by 5 bases; unmatched bases: 9. This CDR3 has 17 residues. CDR3 DNA sequence: TGCGCCAGCAGCTTGGCAATATCAGCGGGGGGGCAAGATACGCAGTATTTT. This codes for CASSLAISAGGQDTQYF.

The genes are TRBV29-1 and TRBJ2-3, with D unresolved. CDR3 size: 11 residues. Germline assignment: CDR1 SQVTM and CDR2 ANQGSEA. Trimming stripped 5 bases from V and 5 bases from J, with 8 bases between. The CDR3 DNA reads TGCAGCGTTCCCTGGGGAGATACGCAGTATTTT. It encodes CSVPWGDTQYF.

The CDR3 here is CASTTGWVTQYF. The CDR3 DNA reads TGTGCCAGCACCACAGGGTGGGTGACCCAGTACTTC. This rearrangement joins TRBV7-6 to TRBJ2-5; D is possibly TRBD1 (6 bases). V lost 7 bases and J 7 bases, leaving 13 bases between the germline ends. Germline V gene data show CDR1 as SGHVS and CDR2 as FNYEAQ. The CDR3 is made up of 12 amino acids.

This clone was detected only once. The chain uses TRBV27 and TRBJ2-6; 8 nucleotides line up with TRBD1. CDR3 length: 16 residues. The J segment lost 1 base and the V segment lost 8 bases, leaving 7 bases of the junction unmatched. From germline, CDR1 is MNHEY and CDR2 SMNVEV (reference sequence). The CDR3 coding sequence is TGTGCCAGCTCGACAGGGGTACTATCTGGGGCCAACGTCCTGACTTTC. This gives the protein CASSTGVLSGANVLTF.

The chain combines TRBV4-3 with TRBJ2-7; the D is unclear. The CDR3 contains 13 residues. V was clipped by 2 bases and J by 4 bases, with 9 bases between them. Germline V gene lookup returns CDR1 LGHNA and CDR2 YSLEER. The CDR3 reads CASSQKSGYEQYF. Here the CDR3 DNA reads TGCGCCAGCAGCCAAAAATCAGGTTACGAGCAGTACTTC.

J is TRBJ1-4 and V is TRBV18; D unclear. Germline V lookup: CDR1 KGHSH, CDR2 LQKENI. The CDR3 has 13 amino acids. The V and J ends lost 5 bases and 5 bases respectively, with 9 bases between them. The CDR3 region has the DNA TGTGCCAGCTCAACGGACGAGAATGAAAAACTGTTTTTT. It translates to CASSTDENEKLFF.

This chain connects TRBV27 to TRBJ1-1, with D perhaps TRBD1 (6 bases). The CDR3 length is 13 residues. In germline, CDR1 is MNHEY, CDR2 SMNVEV (reference sequence). V was cut by 6 bases and J by 6 bases, with 14 bases left in between. In DNA form, the CDR3 reads TGTGCCAGCAGACTACAGGGCAAGTCTGAAGCTTTCTTT. Residues: CASRLQGKSEAFF.

This chain uses TRBV19 with TRBJ2-2, with 8 bases that match TRBD1. Germline trimming cut 4 bases from V and 4 bases from J; bases unmatched to any gene: 8. CDR1 is LNHDA, CDR2 SQIVND, per germline (reference sequence). The CDR3 extends over 16 amino acids. CDR3 loop: CASSTAGGLGTGELFF. The CDR3 DNA sequence: TGTGCCAGTAGTACTGCAGGGGGCCTAGGCACCGGGGAGCTGTTTTTT.

The chain uses TRBV5-5 and TRBJ2-5; weak D call: TRBD2 (6 bases). V lost 0 bases, J lost 2 bases, and 8 bases lay in between. Germline V gives CDR1 SGHKS, CDR2 YYEKEE (reference sequence). The CDR3 has 14 amino acids. The DNA for the CDR3 is TGTGCCAGCAGCTTGGGGAGGGGTCAAGAGACCCAGTACTTC. Translated, it gives CASSLGRGQETQYF.

A few counts support this clone. The chain employs TRBV6-1 and TRBJ2-3; 7 nucleotides agree with TRBD1. CDR1 and CDR2 from the germline V gene are MNHNS and SASEGT. With 5 bases clipped from V and 8 bases from J, the junction kept 13 bases outside the gene matches. The length of the CDR3 is 15 residues. The CDR3, as DNA: TGTGCCAGCAGTACCCGACAGGGCCCTCTCGGTACGCAGTATTTT. Encoded protein: CASSTRQGPLGTQYF.

CDR3 residues: CASSVGTGMNTEAFF. Written as DNA, the CDR3 is TGTGCCAGCAGCGTGGGGACAGGAATGAACACTGAAGCTTTCTTT. The V call is TRBV9, the J call TRBJ1-1; 8 nucleotides agree with TRBD1. Germline V gene sequence: CDR1 SGDLS, CDR2 YYNGEE. V shed 2 bases and J 0 bases; nucleotides not matched to a gene: 3. There are 15 residues in the CDR3.